This TCR beta chain was sequenced during a study of blood T cell repertoires in COVID-19. Study background: Acute and convalescent COVID-19 samples came from the United States, Italy and Spain.

Living in about two dozen US areas, the participants were between roughly 18 and 95 years of age. V lost 1 base and J 2 bases, leaving 7 bases between the germline ends. Germline V gene lookup returns CDR1 SGHDT and CDR2 YYEEEE. The length of the CDR3 is 13 residues. Some clones are missing from TCRdb's copy, which holds only in-frame ones; the method was immunoSEQ multiplex PCR. The repertoire includes about 300,000 clones, 86% of them detected once, and about 4.2% sits in the top ten. This TCR was sampled from a young man who had recovered from COVID-19. This chain links TRBV5-6 with TRBJ2-7; D uncertain. The sequenced sample was PBMCs or T cells enriched from blood (not recorded which). CDR3 sequence: CASSLTVPYEQYF. The CDR3 coding sequence is TGTGCCAGCAGCTTGACGGTGCCCTACGAGCAGTACTTC.